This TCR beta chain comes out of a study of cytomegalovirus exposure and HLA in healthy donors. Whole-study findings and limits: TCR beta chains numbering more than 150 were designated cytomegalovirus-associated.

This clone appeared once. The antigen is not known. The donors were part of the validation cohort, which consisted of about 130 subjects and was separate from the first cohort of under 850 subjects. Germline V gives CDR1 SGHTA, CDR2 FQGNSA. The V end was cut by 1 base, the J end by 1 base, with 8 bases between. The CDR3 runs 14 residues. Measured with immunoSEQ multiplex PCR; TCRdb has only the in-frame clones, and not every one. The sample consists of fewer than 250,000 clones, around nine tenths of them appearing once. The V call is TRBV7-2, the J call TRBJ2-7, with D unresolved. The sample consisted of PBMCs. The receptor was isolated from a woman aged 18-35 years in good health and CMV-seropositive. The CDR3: CASSLDYPSYEQYF. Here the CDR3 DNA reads TGTGCCAGCAGCTTAGACTACCCGTCCTACGAGCAGTACTTC.